Listed below are T cell receptor beta chains from one sample, sequenced in a study of CD8 T cells in ankylosing spondylitis. TCRdb redid the calling of the 5' RACE reads with MiXCR, one entry per CDR3 protein. There are approximately 110,000 distinct CDR3 sequences in the sample; under 30% occur only once, and over 9% lies in the top ten. The sample was synovial fluid, either unsorted or a sorted T cell fraction (not recorded which). These receptors originate from a male donor with ankylosing spondylitis. The CDR3 runs from the conserved cysteine through the conserved F or W. Fields, in order: CDR3 length, J gene, V gene, D gene, clone size, CDR3 DNA, CDR3 protein. A D gene is named only where the DNA matches it firmly. Size values are once, few and many counts, or a class for expanded clones, and some rows have none.

CDR3 length: 13
J gene: TRBJ1-2
V gene: TRBV24-1
D gene: NA
clone size: few
CDR3 DNA: TGTGCCACCAGTGAGGAGGGGAACTATGGCTACACCTTC
CDR3 protein: CATSEEGNYGYTF

CDR3 length: 15
J gene: TRBJ2-1
V gene: TRBV7-2
D gene: NA
clone size: few
CDR3 DNA: TGTGCCAGCAGCCCCACAGGGATGGTTTTTGGTGAGCAGTTCTTC
CDR3 protein: CASSPTGMVFGEQFF

CDR3 length: 15
J gene: TRBJ1-3
V gene: TRBV12-3/TRBV12-4
D gene: NA
clone size: NA
CDR3 DNA: TGTGCCAGCAGTTTAGTTCGCGGATCTGGAAACACCATATATTTT
CDR3 protein: CASSLVRGSGNTIYF

CDR3 length: 14
J gene: TRBJ2-2
V gene: TRBV18
D gene: NA
clone size: NA
CDR3 DNA: TGTGCCAGCTCACCAGGGGAAGGCACCGGGGAGCTGTTTTTT
CDR3 protein: CASSPGEGTGELFF

CDR3 length: 17
J gene: TRBJ2-3
V gene: TRBV5-1
D gene: TRBD2
clone size: NA
CDR3 DNA: TGCGCCAGCAGCTTGCTAGCGGGAGTTGGGTTGACAGATACGCAGTATTTT
CDR3 protein: CASSLLAGVGLTDTQYF

CDR3 length: 18
J gene: TRBJ1-3
V gene: TRBV21-1
D gene: NA
clone size: NA
CDR3 DNA: TGTGCCAGCAGCAAAGGAGGAGGGGGCCAAGGCACTGGAAACACCATATATTTT
CDR3 protein: CASSKGGGGQGTGNTIYF

CDR3 length: 12
J gene: TRBJ2-3
V gene: TRBV7-2
D gene: NA
clone size: many
CDR3 DNA: TGTGCCAGCAGCCCTCAGCGGGCGGGGCCGTATTTT
CDR3 protein: CASSPQRAGPYF

CDR3 length: 12
J gene: TRBJ2-3
V gene: TRBV5-5
D gene: NA
clone size: NA
CDR3 DNA: TGTGCCAGCAGCTTGGGAGACCCATCGCAGTATTTT
CDR3 protein: CASSLGDPSQYF

CDR3 length: 16
J gene: TRBJ2-1
V gene: TRBV12-3/TRBV12-4
D gene: TRBD2
clone size: NA
CDR3 DNA: TGTGCCAGCAGTTTTACAGCGGGAGGGCCCTACAATGAGCAGTTCTTC
CDR3 protein: CASSFTAGGPYNEQFF

CDR3 length: 13
J gene: TRBJ2-7
V gene: TRBV7-9
D gene: TRBD1
clone size: few
CDR3 DNA: TGTGCCAGCAGCTTACGGACAGGAGTCGAGCAGTACTTC
CDR3 protein: CASSLRTGVEQYF

CDR3 length: 15
J gene: TRBJ2-3
V gene: TRBV7-6
D gene: NA
clone size: NA
CDR3 DNA: TGTGCCAGCAGCTTATCCCGACGTACCACAGATACGCAGTATTTT
CDR3 protein: CASSLSRRTTDTQYF

CDR3 length: 14
J gene: TRBJ1-2
V gene: TRBV12-3/TRBV12-4
D gene: TRBD1
clone size: few
CDR3 DNA: TGTGCCAGCAGAAGACAGGGCGCAGACTATGGCTACACCTTC
CDR3 protein: CASRRQGADYGYTF

CDR3 length: 11
J gene: TRBJ2-5
V gene: TRBV5-1
D gene: NA
clone size: NA
CDR3 DNA: TGCGCCAGCAGTATACAAGAGACCCAGTACTTC
CDR3 protein: CASSIQETQYF

CDR3 length: 14
J gene: TRBJ2-1
V gene: TRBV5-1
D gene: NA
clone size: NA
CDR3 DNA: TGCGCCAGCAGCCCGGACATAGTCCCCAATGAGCAGTTCTTC
CDR3 protein: CASSPDIVPNEQFF

CDR3 length: 15
J gene: TRBJ2-5
V gene: TRBV20-1
D gene: TRBD1
clone size: many
CDR3 DNA: TGCAGTGCTAGAAACCTACAGGGGTGGTCCGAGACCCAGTACTTC
CDR3 protein: CSARNLQGWSETQYF

CDR3 length: 19
J gene: TRBJ1-5
V gene: TRBV4-2
D gene: NA
clone size: NA
CDR3 DNA: TGTGCCAGCAGCCAAGTAGCGACAGGAACGGATCGGAGCAATCAGCCCCAGCATTTT
CDR3 protein: CASSQVATGTDRSNQPQHF

CDR3 length: 11
J gene: TRBJ2-5
V gene: TRBV5-1
D gene: NA
clone size: NA
CDR3 DNA: TGCGCCAGCAGCTTGGCGGTGACCCAGTACTTC
CDR3 protein: CASSLAVTQYF

CDR3 length: 17
J gene: TRBJ2-1
V gene: TRBV10-3
D gene: TRBD2
clone size: many
CDR3 DNA: TGTGCCATCAGTGAGTCTGTTGCGGGAGGGCACTCGGGTGAGCAGTTCTTC
CDR3 protein: CAISESVAGGHSGEQFF

CDR3 length: 15
J gene: TRBJ2-1
V gene: TRBV5-4
D gene: NA
clone size: few
CDR3 DNA: TGTGCCAGCAGCTTGGATTTGGGACAAGAAAATGAGCAGTTCTTC
CDR3 protein: CASSLDLGQENEQFF

CDR3 length: 12
J gene: TRBJ1-6
V gene: TRBV7-2
D gene: NA
clone size: NA
CDR3 DNA: TGTGCCAGCAGCCAGTTTAATTCACCCCTCCACTTT
CDR3 protein: CASSQFNSPLHF

CDR3 length: 12
J gene: TRBJ2-3
V gene: TRBV10-3
D gene: TRBD1
clone size: NA
CDR3 DNA: TGTGCCATCAGTGTGGACAGGGATACGCAGTATTTT
CDR3 protein: CAISVDRDTQYF

CDR3 length: 16
J gene: TRBJ2-3
V gene: TRBV25-1
D gene: TRBD2
clone size: once
CDR3 DNA: TGTGCCAGCAGTCGGGGTAGCGGGAGTAGCACAGATACGCAGTATTTT
CDR3 protein: CASSRGSGSSTDTQYF

CDR3 length: 13
J gene: TRBJ1-5
V gene: TRBV9
D gene: NA
clone size: many
CDR3 DNA: TGTGCCAGCAGCGAGGGTTCCAACCAGCCCCAGCATTTT
CDR3 protein: CASSEGSNQPQHF

CDR3 length: 15
J gene: TRBJ2-5
V gene: TRBV7-6
D gene: NA
clone size: few
CDR3 DNA: TGTGCCAGCAGCTTAGCGATGGCACGTCAAGAGACCCAGTACTTC
CDR3 protein: CASSLAMARQETQYF

CDR3 length: 13
J gene: TRBJ2-3
V gene: TRBV3-1
D gene: TRBD2
clone size: few
CDR3 DNA: TGTGCCAGCAGCCTAGCGGGAGCGGATACGCAGTATTTT
CDR3 protein: CASSLAGADTQYF

CDR3 length: 12
J gene: TRBJ2-1
V gene: TRBV6-5
D gene: TRBD2
clone size: few
CDR3 DNA: TGTGCCAGCAGGTCCGGGACTACCCCGCAGTTCTTC
CDR3 protein: CASRSGTTPQFF

CDR3 length: 15
J gene: TRBJ1-1
V gene: TRBV7-2
D gene: NA
clone size: few
CDR3 DNA: TGTGCCAGCAGCTTACGTGCCCGGGGGGACACTGAAGCTTTCTTT
CDR3 protein: CASSLRARGDTEAFF

CDR3 length: 15
J gene: TRBJ2-1
V gene: TRBV7-2
D gene: TRBD2
clone size: many
CDR3 DNA: TGTGCCAGCAGCGTAGCGGGAGGGTCCTACAATGAGCAGTTCTTC
CDR3 protein: CASSVAGGSYNEQFF

CDR3 length: 15
J gene: TRBJ2-5
V gene: TRBV29-1
D gene: NA
clone size: few
CDR3 DNA: TGCAGCGTTGTTGGTTACGGCAGGGGATGGGAGACCCAGTACTTC
CDR3 protein: CSVVGYGRGWETQYF